This T cell receptor beta chain stems from a study of cytomegalovirus exposure and HLA in healthy donors (dated by TCRdb to about 2017). For context, the study as a whole: According to an earlier analysis of several hundred of the donors, about 180 million T cells yielded some 120 million unique TCR beta sequences and 276 Gb of sequence data. Alongside the repertoire data, information on donor age, sex, ethnicity and CMV serostatus was compiled. Among several hundred genotyped donors of the cohort, an average of around 250,000 unique TCR beta nucleotide sequences was sequenced per donor, of which about 19% were non-productive. All discovery cohort repertoires had been generated using a single sequencing platform. A later analysis re-examined previously published TCR beta repertoires from about 670 donors and added high-resolution HLA genotyping to investigate patterns of TCR occurrence. Typing coverage varied by locus: roughly 629-630 donors for A, B, C, DRB1 and DQB1; roughly 500 for DQA1; about 570 for DPA1; roughly 470 for DPB1. Using immunosequencing, the study profiled T cell repertoires from some 670 subjects and related those repertoires to cytomegalovirus serostatus. Around 300 gigabases of sequencing data and some 85 million unique TCR sequences were included in an early release covering 550 to 800 HLA-typed donors. Of the roughly 390 genotyped donors, 65% to 90% were placed in the genetic ancestry cluster associated with self-reported Caucasian donors. In a later genetic analysis, genome-wide SNP genotypes for about three fifths of the 666 donors were used, and that subset was treated as a discovery cohort. To predict cytomegalovirus infection status, the study combined high-throughput TCR immunosequencing, statistical association of individual TCRs with disease status, and machine learning. To decide whether each TCR beta V gene segment behaved as functional or pseudogenic, an earlier analysis of 587 of the donors relied on high-throughput TCR beta sequencing. Both class I and class II loci were covered by HLA typing, at four-digit resolution. Along with the roughly 610-subject first cohort, a separate validation cohort of some 130 different subjects was used. The study aimed to test whether cataloging public T cell receptors could reveal signatures of past pathogen exposure. Four or five DR-DQ haplotypes were handled as single units for association and clustering, since linkage in the cohort was strong. Rather than drawing on any new phenotypic data, the later analysis identified candidate immune exposures from TCR beta sequences and the way those sequences occurred across donors. Points the paper makes about the study in general: In both the original and validation cohorts, the classifier was reported to diagnose cytomegalovirus status with high specificity and sensitivity. Compared with equally common non-associated chains, HLA-associated TCR beta chains in a later analysis were more clonally expanded and had lower generation probabilities. In a later analysis, the rate of TCR association differed among HLA loci, with DRB1 alleles having the most associated TCRs and HLA-C alleles having the fewest. Most CMV-associated TCR beta chains appeared to be HLA-restricted in a later analysis, and the HLA associations seemed to be driven largely by CMV exposure. A few of the identified cytomegalovirus-associated TCR beta chains were confirmed in vitro to be specific for cytomegalovirus antigens. Because counts were too low, more than 15 rarely observed V segments, including chromosome 9 orphons, were left out of the earlier analysis of 587 of the donors. Linkage disequilibrium might explain the correlated functional status among segregating V segments, but an unknown experimental factor could not be excluded. A later genetic analysis associated a missense DCLRE1C variant with V-gene and J-gene trimming of TCR beta chains, and an independent cohort replicated the association. Because HLA typing was missing for some donors at each locus, association tests included only the typed subset. A cluster of highly shared sequence variants was judged likely to be a technical artifact of the sequencing pipeline. The 87-base-pair reads could not distinguish some IMGT-functional V segments, including TRBV6-2 and TRBV6-3, so those segments were excluded. The study gave a list of under 200 TCR beta chains associated with cytomegalovirus. Several of the top co-occurrence clusters appeared to be linked to parvovirus B19, influenza, CMV and Epstein-Barr virus, according to a later analysis. A later genetic analysis reported fewer N-insertions in productive TCRs among donors in an Asian-associated ancestry cluster than the approximately 670-donor mean. The presence/absence analyses assumed that sequencing depth was roughly uniform across donors, and that assumption may not be true. The authors suggested that the approach could potentially be generalized to other disease states and immunological phenotypes. A further reported finding was that TCR beta sequences accurately predicted the HLA-A and HLA-B alleles for most subjects in the first cohort. An earlier analysis of approximately 530 of the donors showed that most TCR beta V segments appeared in productive rearrangements either about 87% or about 30% of the time, which broadly matched IMGT annotations. For the cohort, immune exposure information was limited to CMV serostatus. When HLA alleles, especially DR and DQ, strongly co-occurred, attributing TCR associations to individual alleles was difficult. At a false discovery rate of 0.05, a later analysis linked 15,000 to 20,000 TCR beta sequences to specific HLA alleles. Most TCR sequences were seen in very few donors, while some public TCRs were found in many individuals. The cohort was sequenced for TCR beta chains only, and without alpha or paired-chain data the features that could be detected were limited.

Measured from the cysteine to the phenylalanine, the CDR3 is 15 residues long. Only the CDR3 DNA stays, 45 bases, in frame from base 1. The germline V gene supplies CDR1 MNHNS and CDR2 SASEGT. V loses 6 bases at its end and J loses 7 bases; junction bases beyond the gene matches: 10. Libraries were made using the immunoSEQ multiplex PCR assay. The multiplex PCR relied on a mix of 60 forward primers for TCR Vbeta segments and 13 reverse primers for TCR Jbeta segments. The CDR3 region of rearranged TCR beta genes was amplified from genomic DNA by a multiplex PCR assay. On the Illumina HiSeq System, the amplified TCR beta libraries were sequenced as 87-base-pair reads. The paper's data handling went like this. Across the 640 or so repertoires, a later analysis counted 75 million to 90 million unique TCR beta chains, roughly 11 million of which were shared by at least two donors. Raw reads were error-corrected and collapsed into unique sequences with a nearest-neighbor algorithm that merged closely related sequences to remove PCR and sequencing errors. To assign V, D and J gene segments, CDR3 sequences were aligned to IMGT reference sequences. For a sequence to be retained, a match of at least six nucleotides to both a V gene segment and a J gene segment was required. Rearrangements were called productive when the CDR3 lacked stop codons and stayed in frame with V and J; all others were non-productive. Following IMGT convention, CDR3 was defined as the stretch from the second conserved V-encoded cysteine to the conserved J-encoded phenylalanine. Sequences without an unambiguous match to a single V gene segment were excluded from the earlier analysis of over 500 of the donors. An earlier analysis of a few hundred of the donors called V segments functional above 56.7% productive rearrangements and segregating when the between-donor standard deviation exceeded 5%. A statistical classification framework was developed to diagnose cytomegalovirus status using the catalog of TCR beta chain sequences. In a later analysis, V and J genes were assigned by comparing TCR nucleotide sequences against IMGT/GENE-DB human TR gene sequences. Using the TCRdist pipeline, a later analysis assigned CDR3 sequences along with most-parsimonious VDJ recombination scenarios. A later analysis defined each TCR beta chain by its CDR3 amino acid sequence plus V-gene family, and excluded reads lacking a unique V-gene family. In a later analysis, 500 to 650 highly shared, low-generation-probability nucleotide sequences were removed to address suspected cross-contamination and a sequencing artifact. In a later analysis, a clonal expansion index for each public chain was calculated from normalized within-repertoire ranks of inferred template counts. Generation probabilities in a later analysis came from a VDJ recombination model fitted to out-of-frame rearrangements, and those results were checked against IGoR. Hypergeometric tests were used in a later analysis to score TCR-TCR, TCR-HLA and TCR-CMV co-occurrence, with a repertoire-size bias correction applied to the TCR pairs. To estimate false discovery rates, a later analysis permuted the HLA or CMV assignments 20 times. A later analysis grouped co-occurring TCRs with DBSCAN, adding TCRdist sequence similarity when clustering within HLA-allele-positive subsets. Repertoires with fewer than 30,000 or more than 120,000 public chains were left out of co-occurrence clustering, as were five repertoires with anomalous nucleotide sharing. Entries here come from immuneACCESS through TCRdb and include only in-frame sequences with V and J called. Some clones fail to appear in such tables; in the studies checked, an unresolved V gene covers under half of the shortfall, and the cause of the remainder is unknown. From that table come the V and J calls and clone size; the DNA was used to work out D and trimming. The sample records 150,000 to 200,000 clones, about 81% of which are singletons. The top ten constitute about 1.7% of the sample.

In regard to this clone: No antigen is known for it. Nothing much larger sits one base from this clone, and base qualities are not available.

The cohort was made up of 500 to 850 healthy bone marrow donors. Cohort members were all nominally healthy when sampled, although unrecorded immune exposures were likely present. The donor was CMV seronegative and belonged to the group of roughly 330 seronegative cohort members. A peripheral blood sample was collected from each donor, and TCR beta sequencing was performed on peripheral blood mononuclear cells. The Qiagen DNeasy Blood Extraction Kit was used to extract genomic DNA from the blood cell samples. The sample taken for sequencing was PBMCs. The chain is encoded by TRBV6-1 joined to TRBJ2-1, with 9 bases matching TRBD1. This TCR was recovered from a man younger than 30 in good health and CMV-seronegative. CDR3 sequence: CASRARQGGLNEQFF. The DNA reads as follows: TGTGCCAGCAGAGCTAGACAGGGGGGATTGAATGAGCAGTTCTTC.